This TCR beta chain was profiled in a study of shared clonotypes between healthy human individuals. In its sample, this clone was seen a few times. The antigen remains unidentified. Study-level results: Non-shared clonotypes had lower generation probabilities than clonotypes shared by all four sorted-subset donors.

Profiled with immunoSEQ multiplex PCR; TCRdb holds only in-frame clones, not every one. The sample has about 1.1 million clones, about 80% seen once. V lost 5 bases, J lost 8 bases, and 12 bases lay in between. Germline CDR1 is SEHNR and CDR2 is FQNEAQ (reference sequence). CDR3 length: 12 residues. The specimen sequenced was memory CD4+ T cells from PBMCs. As for subset: CD45RA-negative fraction. This TCR was sampled from a man younger than 30 in good health. Some clones in this sample may be carry-over from other donors' samples. V usage is TRBV7-9 and J usage is TRBJ1-2; D might be TRBD1 (6 bases). The CDR3 DNA sequence: TGTGCCAGCAGCGAGGGGGGTGTGGGCTACACCTTC. This encodes CASSEGGVGYTF.